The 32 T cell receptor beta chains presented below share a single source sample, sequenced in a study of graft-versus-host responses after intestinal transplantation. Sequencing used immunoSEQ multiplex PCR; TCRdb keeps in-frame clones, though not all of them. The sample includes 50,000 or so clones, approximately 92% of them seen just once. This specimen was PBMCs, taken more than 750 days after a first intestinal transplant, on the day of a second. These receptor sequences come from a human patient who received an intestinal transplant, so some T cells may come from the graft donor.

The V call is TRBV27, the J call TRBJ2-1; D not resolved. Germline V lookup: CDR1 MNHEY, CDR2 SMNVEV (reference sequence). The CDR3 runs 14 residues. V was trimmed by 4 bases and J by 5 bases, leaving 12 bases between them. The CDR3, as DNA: TGTGCCAGCAGTTACGCTTTAACCCACAATGAGCAGTTCTTC. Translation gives CASSYALTHNEQFF.

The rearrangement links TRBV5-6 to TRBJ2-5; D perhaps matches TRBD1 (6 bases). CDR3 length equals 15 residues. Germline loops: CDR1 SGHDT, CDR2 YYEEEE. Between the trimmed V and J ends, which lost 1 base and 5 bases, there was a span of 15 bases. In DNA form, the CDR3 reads TGTGCCAGCAGCTTGTTTGCGGTGAGGGGGGAGACCCAGTACTTC. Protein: CASSLFAVRGETQYF. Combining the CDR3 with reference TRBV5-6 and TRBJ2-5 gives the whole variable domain DAGVTQSPTHLIKTRGQQVTLRCSPKSGHDTVSWYQQALGQGPQFIFQYYEEEERQRGNFPDRFSGHQFPNYSSELNVNALLLGDSALYLCASSLFAVRGETQYFGPGTRLLVL.

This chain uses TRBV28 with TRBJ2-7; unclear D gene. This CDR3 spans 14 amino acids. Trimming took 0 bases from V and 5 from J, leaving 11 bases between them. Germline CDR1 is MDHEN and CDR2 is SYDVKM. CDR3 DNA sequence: TGTGCCAGCAGTTTATGGGAGTCTCGGGACGAGCAGTACTTC. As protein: CASSLWESRDEQYF.

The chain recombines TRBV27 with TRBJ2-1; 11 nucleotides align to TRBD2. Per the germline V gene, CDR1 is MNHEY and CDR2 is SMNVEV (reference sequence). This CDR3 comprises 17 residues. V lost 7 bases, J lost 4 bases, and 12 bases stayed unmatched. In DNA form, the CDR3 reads TGTGCCAGCACGACACGGGGGTCTAGCGGGAGGTACAATGAGCAGTTCTTC. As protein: CASTTRGSSGRYNEQFF.

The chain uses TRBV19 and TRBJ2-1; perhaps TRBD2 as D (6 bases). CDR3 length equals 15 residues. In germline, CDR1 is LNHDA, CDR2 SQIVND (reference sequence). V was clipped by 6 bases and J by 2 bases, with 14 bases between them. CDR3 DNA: TGTGCCAGTAGCGTAATTAGCGGCACCTACAATGAGCAGTTCTTC. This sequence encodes CASSVISGTYNEQFF.

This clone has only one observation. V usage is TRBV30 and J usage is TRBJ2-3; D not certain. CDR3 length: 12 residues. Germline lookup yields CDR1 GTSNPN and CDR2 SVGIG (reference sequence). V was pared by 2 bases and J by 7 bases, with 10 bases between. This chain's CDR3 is CAWSTSRNTQYF. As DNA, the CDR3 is TGTGCCTGGAGTACCTCGAGGAATACGCAGTATTTT.

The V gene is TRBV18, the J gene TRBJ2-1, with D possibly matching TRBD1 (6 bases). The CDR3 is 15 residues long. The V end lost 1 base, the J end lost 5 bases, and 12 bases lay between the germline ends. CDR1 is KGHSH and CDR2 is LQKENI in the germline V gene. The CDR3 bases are TGTGCCAGCTCACCACTGGCAGGGGCGGACAATGAGCAGTTCTTC. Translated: CASSPLAGADNEQFF.

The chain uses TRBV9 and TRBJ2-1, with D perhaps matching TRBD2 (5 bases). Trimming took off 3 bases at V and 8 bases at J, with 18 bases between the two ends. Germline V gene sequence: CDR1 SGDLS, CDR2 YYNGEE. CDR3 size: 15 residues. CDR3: CASSALTRRDDEQFF. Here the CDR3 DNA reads TGTGCCAGCAGCGCCCTGACCAGACGGGATGATGAGCAGTTCTTC.

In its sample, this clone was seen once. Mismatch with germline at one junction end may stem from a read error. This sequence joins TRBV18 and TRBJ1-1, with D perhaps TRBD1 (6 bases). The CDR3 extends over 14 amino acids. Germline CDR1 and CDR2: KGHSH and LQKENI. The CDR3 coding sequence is TGTGCCAGCTCGCCACAGGGTTCGAACACTGAAGCTTTCTTT. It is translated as CASSPQGSNTEAFF.

CDR3 region: CASSEDRVQPQHF. CDR3 nucleotide sequence: TGTGCCAGCAGTGAAGACCGGGTGCAGCCCCAGCATTTT. This chain joins TRBV6-1 and TRBJ1-5; no firm D call. Per germline, CDR1 MNHNS and CDR2 SASEGT. V lost 1 base to trimming and J lost 7 bases, with 8 bases between them. This CDR3 region has 13 residues.

CDR3: CSVEGMGKETQYF. Written as DNA, the CDR3 is TGCAGCGTTGAAGGGATGGGGAAAGAGACCCAGTACTTC. The rearrangement joins TRBV29-1 to TRBJ2-5; D is uncertain. The CDR3 is 13 amino acids. V was trimmed by 1 base and J by 3 bases, leaving 9 bases between them. Germline V gives CDR1 SQVTM, CDR2 ANQGSEA.

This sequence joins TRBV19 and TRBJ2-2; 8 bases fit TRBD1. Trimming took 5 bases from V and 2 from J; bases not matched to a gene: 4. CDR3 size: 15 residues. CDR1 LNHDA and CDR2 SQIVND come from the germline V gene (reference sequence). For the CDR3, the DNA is TGTGCCAGTAGTCCCGGACAGGGTAACACCGGGGAGCTGTTTTTT. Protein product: CASSPGQGNTGELFF.

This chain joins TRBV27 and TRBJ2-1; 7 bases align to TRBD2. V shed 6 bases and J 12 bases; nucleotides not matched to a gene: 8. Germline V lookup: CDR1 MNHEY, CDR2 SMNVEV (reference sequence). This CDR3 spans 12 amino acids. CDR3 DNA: TGTGCCAGCAGCTCCCTGGGGAGGGGGCAGTTCTTC. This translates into CASSSLGRGQFF.

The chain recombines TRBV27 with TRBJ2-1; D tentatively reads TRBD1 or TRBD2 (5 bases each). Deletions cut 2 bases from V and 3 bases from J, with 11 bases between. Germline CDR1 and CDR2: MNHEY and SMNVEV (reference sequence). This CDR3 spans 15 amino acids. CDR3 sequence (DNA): TGTGCCAGCAGTTTACAGGGACGATTCTACAATGAGCAGTTCTTC. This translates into CASSLQGRFYNEQFF.

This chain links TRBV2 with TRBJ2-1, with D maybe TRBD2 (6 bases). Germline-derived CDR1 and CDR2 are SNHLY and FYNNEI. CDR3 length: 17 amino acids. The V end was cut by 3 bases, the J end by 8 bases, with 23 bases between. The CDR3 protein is CASSDVARELAGYEQFF. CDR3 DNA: TGTGCCAGCAGTGACGTTGCCCGGGAGTTAGCTGGTTATGAGCAGTTCTTC.

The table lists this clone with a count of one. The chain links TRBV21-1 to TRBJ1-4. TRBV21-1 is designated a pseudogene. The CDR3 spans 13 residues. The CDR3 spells CASSKVTNEKLFF. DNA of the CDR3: TGTGCCAGCAGCAAAGTCACTAATGAAAAACTGTTTTTT.

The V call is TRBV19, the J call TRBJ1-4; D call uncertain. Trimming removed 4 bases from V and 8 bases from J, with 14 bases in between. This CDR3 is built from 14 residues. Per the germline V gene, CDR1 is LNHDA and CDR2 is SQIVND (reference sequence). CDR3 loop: CASSTTGRPEKLFF. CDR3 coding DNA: TGTGCCAGTAGTACCACCGGGAGGCCCGAAAAACTGTTTTTT.

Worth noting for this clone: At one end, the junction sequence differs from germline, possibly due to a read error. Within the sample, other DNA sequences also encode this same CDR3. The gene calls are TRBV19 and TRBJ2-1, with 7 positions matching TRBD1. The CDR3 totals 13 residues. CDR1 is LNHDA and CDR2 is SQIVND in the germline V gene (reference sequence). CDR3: CASSILGQSEQFF. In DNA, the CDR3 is TGTGCCAGCAGTATATTGGGACAGAGTGAGCAGTTCTTC.

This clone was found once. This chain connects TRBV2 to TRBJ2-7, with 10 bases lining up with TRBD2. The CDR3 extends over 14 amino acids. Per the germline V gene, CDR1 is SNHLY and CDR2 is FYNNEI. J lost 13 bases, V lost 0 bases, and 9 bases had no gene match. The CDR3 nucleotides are TGTGCCAGCAGTGAAGCCACGGCTAGCGGGGGCCGCTACTTC. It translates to CASSEATASGGRYF. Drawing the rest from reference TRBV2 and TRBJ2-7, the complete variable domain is EPEVTQTPSHQVTQMGQEVILRCVPISNHLYFYWYRQILGQKVEFLVSFYNNEISEKSEIFDDQFSVERPDGSNFTLKIRSTKLEDSAMYFCASSEATASGGRYFGPGTRLTVT.

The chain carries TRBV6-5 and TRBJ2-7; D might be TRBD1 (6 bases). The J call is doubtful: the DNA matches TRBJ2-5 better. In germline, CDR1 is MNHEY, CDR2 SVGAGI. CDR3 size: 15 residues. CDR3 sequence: CASSYSWGQGETQYF. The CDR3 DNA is TGTGCCAGCAGTTACAGTTGGGGGCAAGGGGAGACCCAGTACTTC.

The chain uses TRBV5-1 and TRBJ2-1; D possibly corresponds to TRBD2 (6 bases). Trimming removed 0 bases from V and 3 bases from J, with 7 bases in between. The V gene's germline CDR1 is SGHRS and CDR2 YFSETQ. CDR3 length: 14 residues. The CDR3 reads CASSLGGLYNEQFF. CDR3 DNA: TGCGCCAGCAGCTTGGGGGGACTCTACAATGAGCAGTTCTTC.

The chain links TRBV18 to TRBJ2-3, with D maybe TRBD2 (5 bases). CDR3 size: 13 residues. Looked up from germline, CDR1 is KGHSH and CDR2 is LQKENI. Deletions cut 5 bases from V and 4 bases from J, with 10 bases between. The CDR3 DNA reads TGTGCCAGCTCAAAACTAGAATCAGATACGCAGTATTTT. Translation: CASSKLESDTQYF. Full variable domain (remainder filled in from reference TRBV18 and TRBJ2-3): NAGVMQNPRHLVRRRGQEARLRCSPMKGHSHVYWYRQLPEEGLKFMVYLQKENIIDESGMPKERFSAEFPKEGPSILRIQQVVRGDSAAYFCASSKLESDTQYFGPGTRLTVL.

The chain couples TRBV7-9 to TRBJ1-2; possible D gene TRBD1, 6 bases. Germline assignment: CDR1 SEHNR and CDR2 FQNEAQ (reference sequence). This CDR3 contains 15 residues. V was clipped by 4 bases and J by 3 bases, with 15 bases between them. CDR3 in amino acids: CASSYSDRPYYGYTF. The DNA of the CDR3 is TGTGCCAGCAGCTACTCGGACAGACCCTACTATGGCTACACCTTC. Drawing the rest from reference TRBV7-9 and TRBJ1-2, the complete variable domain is DTGVSQNPRHKITKRGQNVTFRCDPISEHNRLYWYRQTLGQGPEFLTYFQNEAQLEKSRLLSDRFSAERPKGSFSTLEIQRTEQGDSAMYLCASSYSDRPYYGYTFGSGTRLTVV.

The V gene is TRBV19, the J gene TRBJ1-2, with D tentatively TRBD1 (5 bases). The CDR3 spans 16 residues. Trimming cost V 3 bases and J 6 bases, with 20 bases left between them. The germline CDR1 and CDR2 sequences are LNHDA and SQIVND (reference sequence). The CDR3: CASSIPGLPYRDGYTF. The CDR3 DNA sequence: TGTGCCAGTAGTATTCCGGGACTTCCTTATCGGGATGGCTACACCTTC.

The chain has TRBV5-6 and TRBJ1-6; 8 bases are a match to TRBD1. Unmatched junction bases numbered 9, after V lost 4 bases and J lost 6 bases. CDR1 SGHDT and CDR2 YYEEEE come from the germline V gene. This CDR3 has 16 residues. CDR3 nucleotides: TGTGCCAGCAGCCCCGGACAGGGACCTTTTAATTCACCCCTCCACTTT. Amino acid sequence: CASSPGQGPFNSPLHF.

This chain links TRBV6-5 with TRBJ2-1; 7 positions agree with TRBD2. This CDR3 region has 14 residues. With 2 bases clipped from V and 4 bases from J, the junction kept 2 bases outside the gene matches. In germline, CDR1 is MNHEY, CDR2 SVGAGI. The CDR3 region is CASSYRTSYNEQFF. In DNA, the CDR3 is TGTGCCAGCAGTTACCGGACTAGTTACAATGAGCAGTTCTTC.

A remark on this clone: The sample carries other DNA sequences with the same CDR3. CDR3 sequence: CASSPGQGGNQPQHF. For the CDR3, the DNA is TGTGCCAGCTCCCCCGGACAGGGTGGCAATCAGCCCCAGCATTTT. The V and J genes are TRBV18 and TRBJ1-5; 8 positions agree with TRBD1. CDR1 is KGHSH and CDR2 is LQKENI in the germline V gene. Unmatched junction bases numbered 6, after V lost 6 bases and J lost 2 bases. The length of the CDR3 is 15 residues.

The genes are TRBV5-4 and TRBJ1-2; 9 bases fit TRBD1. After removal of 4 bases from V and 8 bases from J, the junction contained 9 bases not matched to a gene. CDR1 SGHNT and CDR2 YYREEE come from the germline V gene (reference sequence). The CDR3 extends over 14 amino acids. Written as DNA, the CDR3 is TGTGCCAGCAGCAGAGTCGGGACAGGGAAGGGCTACACCTTC. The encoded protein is CASSRVGTGKGYTF.

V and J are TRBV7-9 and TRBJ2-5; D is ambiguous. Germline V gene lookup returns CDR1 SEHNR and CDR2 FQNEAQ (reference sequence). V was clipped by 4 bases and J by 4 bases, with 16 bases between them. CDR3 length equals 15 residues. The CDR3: CASSYRQGLGETQYF. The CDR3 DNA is TGTGCCAGCAGCTACCGCCAAGGATTGGGAGAGACCCAGTACTTC. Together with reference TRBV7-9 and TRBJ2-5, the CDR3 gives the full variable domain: DTGVSQNPRHKITKRGQNVTFRCDPISEHNRLYWYRQTLGQGPEFLTYFQNEAQLEKSRLLSDRFSAERPKGSFSTLEIQRTEQGDSAMYLCASSYRQGLGETQYFGPGTRLLVL.

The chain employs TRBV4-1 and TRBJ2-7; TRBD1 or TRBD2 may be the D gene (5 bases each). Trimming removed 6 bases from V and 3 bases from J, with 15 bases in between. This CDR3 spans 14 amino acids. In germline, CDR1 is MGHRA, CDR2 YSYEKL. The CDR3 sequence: CASSLRDGDYEQYF. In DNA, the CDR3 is TGCGCCAGCAGTCTCCGGGACGGGGACTACGAGCAGTACTTC.

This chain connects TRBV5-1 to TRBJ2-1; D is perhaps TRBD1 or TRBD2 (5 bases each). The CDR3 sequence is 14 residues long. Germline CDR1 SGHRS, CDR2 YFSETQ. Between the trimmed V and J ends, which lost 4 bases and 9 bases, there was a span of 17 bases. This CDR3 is CASSRSTGGPEQFF. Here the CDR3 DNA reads TGCGCCAGCAGCCGATCCACAGGAGGACCTGAGCAGTTCTTC. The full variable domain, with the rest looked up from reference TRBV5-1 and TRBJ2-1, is KAGVTQTPRYLIKTRGQQVTLSCSPISGHRSVSWYQQTPGQGLQFLFEYFSETQRNKGNFPGRFSGRQFSNSRSEMNVSTLELGDSALYLCASSRSTGGPEQFFGPGTRLTVL.

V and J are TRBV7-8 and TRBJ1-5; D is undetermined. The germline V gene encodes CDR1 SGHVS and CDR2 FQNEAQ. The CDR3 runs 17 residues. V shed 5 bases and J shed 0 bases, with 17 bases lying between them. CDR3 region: CASSPPLKGDSNQPQHF. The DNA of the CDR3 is TGTGCCAGCAGCCCCCCTCTGAAGGGAGATAGCAATCAGCCCCAGCATTTT.